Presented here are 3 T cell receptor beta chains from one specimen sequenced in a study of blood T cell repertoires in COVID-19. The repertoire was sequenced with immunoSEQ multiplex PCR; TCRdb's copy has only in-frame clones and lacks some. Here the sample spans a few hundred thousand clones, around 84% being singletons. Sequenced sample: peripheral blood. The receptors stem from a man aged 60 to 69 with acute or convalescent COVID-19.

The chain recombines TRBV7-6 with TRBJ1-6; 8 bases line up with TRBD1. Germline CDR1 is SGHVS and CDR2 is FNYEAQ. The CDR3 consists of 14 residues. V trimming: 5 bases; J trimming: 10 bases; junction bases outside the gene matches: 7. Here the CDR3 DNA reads TGTGCCAGCAGCCCCGGACAGGGTGGATCACCCCTCCACTTT. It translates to CASSPGQGGSPLHF.

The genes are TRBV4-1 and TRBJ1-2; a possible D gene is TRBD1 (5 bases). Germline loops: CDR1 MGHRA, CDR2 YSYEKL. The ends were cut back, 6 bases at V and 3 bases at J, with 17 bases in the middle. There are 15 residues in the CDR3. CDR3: CASSAEEGGDYGYTF. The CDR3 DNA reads TGCGCCAGCAGTGCCGAAGAGGGAGGGGACTATGGCTACACCTTC.

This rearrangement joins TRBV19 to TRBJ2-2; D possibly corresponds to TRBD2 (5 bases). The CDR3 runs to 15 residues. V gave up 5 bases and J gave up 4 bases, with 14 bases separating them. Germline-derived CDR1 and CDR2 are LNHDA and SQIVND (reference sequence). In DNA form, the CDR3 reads TGTGCCAGTAGTGGACTGTCCGCCGGCACCGGGGAGCTGTTTTTT. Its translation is CASSGLSAGTGELFF. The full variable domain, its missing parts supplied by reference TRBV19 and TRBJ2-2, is DGGITQSPKYLFRKEGQNVTLSCEQNLNHDAMYWYRQDPGQGLRLIYYSQIVNDFQKGDIAEGYSVSREKKESFPLTVTSAQKNPTAFYLCASSGLSAGTGELFFGEGSRLTVL.